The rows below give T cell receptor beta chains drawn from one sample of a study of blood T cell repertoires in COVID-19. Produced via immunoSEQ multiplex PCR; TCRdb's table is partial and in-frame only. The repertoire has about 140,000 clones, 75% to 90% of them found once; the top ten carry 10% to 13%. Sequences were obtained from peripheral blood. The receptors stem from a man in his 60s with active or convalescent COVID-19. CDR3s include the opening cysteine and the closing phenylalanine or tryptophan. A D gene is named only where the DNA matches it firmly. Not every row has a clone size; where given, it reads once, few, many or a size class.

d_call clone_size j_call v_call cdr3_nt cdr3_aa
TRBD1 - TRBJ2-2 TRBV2 TGTGCCAGCAGTGAATATCTTCCCGGGACAGGGTCGGACACCGGGGAGCTGTTTTTT CASSEYLPGTGSDTGELFF
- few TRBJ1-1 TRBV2 TGTGCCAGCAGCGGGAGACACCTGAACACTGAAGCTTTCTTT CASSGRHLNTEAFF
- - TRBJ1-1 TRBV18 TGTGCCAGCTCACCACCTTCACAGGGGAACACTGAAGCTTTCTTT CASSPPSQGNTEAFF
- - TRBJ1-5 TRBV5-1 TGCGCCAGCAGCTTGGGGCCTAGCAATCAGCCCCAGCATTTT CASSLGPSNQPQHF
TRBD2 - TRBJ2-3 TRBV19 TGTGCCAGTAGTATAGCTAGCGGGTACACAGATACGCAGTATTTT CASSIASGYTDTQYF
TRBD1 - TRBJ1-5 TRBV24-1 TGTGCCACCAGTGACGGGACAGGGATCAATCAGCCCCAGCATTTT CATSDGTGINQPQHF
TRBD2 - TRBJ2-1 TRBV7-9 TGTGCCAGCAGCAGAGCCCGGGACTACTCAGACAATGAGCAGTTCTTC CASSRARDYSDNEQFF
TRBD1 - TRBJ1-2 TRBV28 TGTGCCAGCAGCCCAGGGGGATTGGGCGGCTACACCTTC CASSPGGLGGYTF
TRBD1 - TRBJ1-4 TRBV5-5 TGTGCCAGCAGGCCTCGACAGGGGGAAAGTGAAAAACTGTTTTTT CASRPRQGESEKLFF
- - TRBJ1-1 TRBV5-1 TGCGCCAGCAGCTTAGCGGGGAACACTGAAGCTTTCTTT CASSLAGNTEAFF
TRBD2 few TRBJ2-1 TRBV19 TGTGCCAGTAGGCGGGGGAGCCTCTACAATGAGCAGTTCTTC CASRRGSLYNEQFF
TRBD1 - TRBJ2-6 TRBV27 TGTGCCAGCAGTTTATCGGCAGGGGGCGCGATAGGTGGGGCCAACGTCCTGACTTTC CASSLSAGGAIGGANVLTF
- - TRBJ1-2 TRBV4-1 TGCGCCAGCAGCGGCAGGAACTATGGCTACACCTTC CASSGRNYGYTF
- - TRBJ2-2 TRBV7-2 TGTGCCAGCAGCTTACAGGGTAACACCGGGGAGCTGTTTTTT CASSLQGNTGELFF
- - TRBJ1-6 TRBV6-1 TGTGCCAGCAGTGAAGGACCAGGGGATAATTCACCCCTCCACTTT CASSEGPGDNSPLHF
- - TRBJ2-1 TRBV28 TGTGCCAGCAGTTTAACCGGGAGCACCTACAATGAGCAGTTCTTC CASSLTGSTYNEQFF
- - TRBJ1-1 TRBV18 TGTGCCAGCTCCTCACCCCCGATAGGGGGGGGTGAAGCTTTCTTT CASSSPPIGGGEAFF